This T cell receptor (beta chain) was profiled in a study of regulatory T cells in long-lasting Graves disease. As to time point: newly diagnosed GD, antithyroid drugs for less than 3 months. RNA extracted from PBMCs served as the sequencing template. To make TCR beta libraries, researchers used iRepertoire HTBI primers and Arm-PCR of CDR3 regions. Each CDR3 protein gets one entry after TCRdb re-called the multiplex PCR reads with MiXCR. The table includes approximately 540,000 distinct CDR3 sequences, 9.5% to 15% detected once. This clonotype has just a few counts. Germline loops: CDR1 WNHNN, CDR2 SYGVQD (reference sequence). V was clipped by 6 bases and J by 2 bases, with 14 bases between them. This CDR3 contains 14 residues. The sample also formed part of further work on T cells in Graves' hyperthyroidism and ophthalmopathy.

This sample comprised peripheral blood mononuclear cells (PBMCs), obtained at new diagnosis, from a patient treated with antithyroid drugs. The sequence came from a woman in her 30s with Graves disease. The chain is built from TRBV10-1 and TRBJ2-7; D possibly corresponds to TRBD2 (6 bases). CDR3 loop: CASRGVAEPYEQYF. The CDR3, as DNA: TGCGCCAGCAGAGGGGTAGCGGAACCCTACGAGCAGTACTTC.